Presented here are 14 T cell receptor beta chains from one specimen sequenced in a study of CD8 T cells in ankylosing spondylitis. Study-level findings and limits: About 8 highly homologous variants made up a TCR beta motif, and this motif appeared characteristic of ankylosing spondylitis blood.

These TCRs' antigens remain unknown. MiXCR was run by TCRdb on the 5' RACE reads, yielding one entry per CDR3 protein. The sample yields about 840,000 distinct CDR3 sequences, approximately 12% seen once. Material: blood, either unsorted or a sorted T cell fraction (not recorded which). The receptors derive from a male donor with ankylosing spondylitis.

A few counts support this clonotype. Written as DNA, the CDR3 is TGCAGTGCTATTCCCGGGACAGGGAAAAACCAAGAGACCCAGTACTTC. This encodes CSAIPGTGKNQETQYF. The chain employs TRBV20-1 and TRBJ2-5; TRBD1 matches 9 bases. The CDR3 runs 16 residues. CDR1 is DFQATT, CDR2 SNEGSKA, per germline (reference sequence). The trim removed 4 bases at V and 0 bases at J, leaving 9 bases unmatched.

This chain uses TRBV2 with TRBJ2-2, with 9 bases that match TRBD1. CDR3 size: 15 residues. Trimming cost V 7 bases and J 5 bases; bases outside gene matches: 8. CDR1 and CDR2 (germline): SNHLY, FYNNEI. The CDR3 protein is CASNPDRGGTGELFF. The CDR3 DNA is TGTGCCAGCAACCCAGACAGGGGGGGGACCGGGGAGCTGTTTTTT.

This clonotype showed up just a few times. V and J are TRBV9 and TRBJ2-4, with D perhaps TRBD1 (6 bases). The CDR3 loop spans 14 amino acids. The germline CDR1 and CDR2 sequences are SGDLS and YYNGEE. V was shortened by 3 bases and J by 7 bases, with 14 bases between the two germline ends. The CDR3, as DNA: TGTGCCAGCAGCGATGAACCCCAGGGGAACATTCAGTACTTC. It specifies CASSDEPQGNIQYF.

The CDR3 region is CASSRLAGISGANVLTF. In nucleotides, the CDR3 is TGTGCCAGCTCCCGGCTAGCGGGGATCTCTGGGGCCAACGTCCTGACTTTC. V gene TRBV6-1 combines with J gene TRBJ2-6; 9 nucleotides agree with TRBD2. This CDR3 is built from 17 residues. The V segment lost 8 bases and the J segment 0 bases; nucleotides outside the gene matches: 8. From germline, CDR1 is MNHNS and CDR2 SASEGT.

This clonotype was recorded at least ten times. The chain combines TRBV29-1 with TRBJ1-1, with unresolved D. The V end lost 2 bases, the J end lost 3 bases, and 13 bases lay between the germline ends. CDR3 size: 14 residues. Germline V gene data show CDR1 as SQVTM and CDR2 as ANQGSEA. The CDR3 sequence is CSVELRVSDTEAFF. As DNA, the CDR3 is TGCAGCGTTGAACTAAGGGTGTCGGACACTGAAGCTTTCTTT.

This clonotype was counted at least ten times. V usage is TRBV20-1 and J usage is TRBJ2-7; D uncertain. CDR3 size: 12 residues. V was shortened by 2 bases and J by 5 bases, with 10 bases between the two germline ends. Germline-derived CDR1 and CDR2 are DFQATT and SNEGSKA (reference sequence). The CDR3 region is CSARFSPNEQYF. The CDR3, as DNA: TGCAGTGCTAGATTCTCTCCGAACGAGCAGTACTTC.

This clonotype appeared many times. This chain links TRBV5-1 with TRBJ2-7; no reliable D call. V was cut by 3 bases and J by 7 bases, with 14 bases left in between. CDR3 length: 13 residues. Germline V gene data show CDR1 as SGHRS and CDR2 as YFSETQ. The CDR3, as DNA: TGCGCCAGCAGCTATCCCGTTACTGGTGAGCAGTACTTC. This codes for CASSYPVTGEQYF.

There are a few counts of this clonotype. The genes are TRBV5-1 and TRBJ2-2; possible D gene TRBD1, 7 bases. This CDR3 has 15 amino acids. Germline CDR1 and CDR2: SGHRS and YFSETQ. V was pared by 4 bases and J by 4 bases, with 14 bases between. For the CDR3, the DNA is TGCGCCAGCAGCCCGGAGGGGGCCGGCACCGGGGAGCTGTTTTTT. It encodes CASSPEGAGTGELFF.

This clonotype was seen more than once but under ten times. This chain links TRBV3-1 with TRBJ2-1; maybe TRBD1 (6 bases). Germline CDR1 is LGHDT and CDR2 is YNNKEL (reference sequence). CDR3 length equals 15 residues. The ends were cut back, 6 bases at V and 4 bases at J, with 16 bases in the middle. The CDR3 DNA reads TGTGCCAGCAGTCGTGGGGGCCTTCTATACAATGAGCAGTTCTTC. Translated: CASSRGGLLYNEQFF.

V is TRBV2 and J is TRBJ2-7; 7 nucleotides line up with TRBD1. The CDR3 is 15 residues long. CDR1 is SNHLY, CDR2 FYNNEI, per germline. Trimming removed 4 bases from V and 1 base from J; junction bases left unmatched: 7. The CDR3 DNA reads TGTGCCAGCAGTGTTGGAACAGGGGTATCCTACGAGCAGTACTTC. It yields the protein CASSVGTGVSYEQYF. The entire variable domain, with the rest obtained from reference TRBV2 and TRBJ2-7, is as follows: EPEVTQTPSHQVTQMGQEVILRCVPISNHLYFYWYRQILGQKVEFLVSFYNNEISEKSEIFDDQFSVERPDGSNFTLKIRSTKLEDSAMYFCASSVGTGVSYEQYFGPGTRLTVT.

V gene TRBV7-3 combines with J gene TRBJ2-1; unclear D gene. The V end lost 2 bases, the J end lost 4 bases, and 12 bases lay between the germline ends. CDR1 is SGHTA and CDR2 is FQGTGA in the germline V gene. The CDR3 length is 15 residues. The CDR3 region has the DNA TGTGCCAGCAGCTTAGACGCGACTGGATACAATGAGCAGTTCTTC. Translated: CASSLDATGYNEQFF.

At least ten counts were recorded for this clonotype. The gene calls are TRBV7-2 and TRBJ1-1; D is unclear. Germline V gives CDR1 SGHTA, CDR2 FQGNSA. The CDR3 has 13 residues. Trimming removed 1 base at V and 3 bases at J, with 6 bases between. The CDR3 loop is CASSLGRHTEAFF. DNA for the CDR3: TGTGCCAGCAGCTTAGGCCGACACACTGAAGCTTTCTTT.

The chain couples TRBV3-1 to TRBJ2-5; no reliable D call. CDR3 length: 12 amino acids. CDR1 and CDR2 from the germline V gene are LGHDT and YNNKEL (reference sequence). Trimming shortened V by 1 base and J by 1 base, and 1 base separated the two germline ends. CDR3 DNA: TGTGCCAGCAGCCAAGTCCAAGAGACCCAGTACTTC. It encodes CASSQVQETQYF.

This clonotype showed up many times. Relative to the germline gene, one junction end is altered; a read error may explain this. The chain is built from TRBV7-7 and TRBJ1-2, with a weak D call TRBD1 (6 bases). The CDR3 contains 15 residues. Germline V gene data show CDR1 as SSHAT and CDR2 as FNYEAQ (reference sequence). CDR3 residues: CASSLDSPPNYGYTF. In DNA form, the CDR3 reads TGTGCTAGCAGCTTGGACAGCCCTCCTAACTATGGCTACACCTTC.